This is a list of T cell receptor beta chains from one sample in a study of cytomegalovirus exposure and HLA in healthy donors. Some clones are missing from TCRdb's copy, which holds only in-frame ones; the method was immunoSEQ multiplex PCR. This table lists about 58,000 clones. The specimen was PBMCs. Receptors were obtained from a young woman in good health and CMV-seronegative. Each CDR3 is given with its conserved first and last residue. A D gene is named only where the DNA matches it firmly.

>TRBV2|TRBD2|TRBJ2-7
TGTGCCAGCAGTGCTCTGGGGAGGGGCTACGAGCAGTACTTC
CASSALGRGYEQYF
>TRBV18|TRBD1|TRBJ2-7
TGTGCCAGCTCACCCAAGACAGGGTCCTACGAGCAGTACTTC
CASSPKTGSYEQYF
>TRBV5-1|NA|TRBJ1-2
TGCGCCAGCAGCCCCCCTGGGGCGAACTATGGCTACACCTTC
CASSPPGANYGYTF
>TRBV19|TRBD1|TRBJ1-2
TGTGCCAGTAAAGAGGGACAGGCCTATGGCTACACCTTC
CASKEGQAYGYTF
>TRBV5-1|TRBD1|TRBJ2-7
TGCGCCAGCAGCTTAGGACAGGGGTCCTACGAGCAGTACTTC
CASSLGQGSYEQYF
>TRBV5-1|NA|TRBJ2-7
TGCGCCAGCCGCGGGACTTCCAGCTCCTACGAGCAGTACTTC
CASRGTSSSYEQYF
>TRBV19|NA|TRBJ1-1
TGTGCCAGTGGCCTAGGACATGTGAACACTGAAGCTTTCTTT
CASGLGHVNTEAFF
>TRBV5-1|NA|TRBJ1-2
TGCGCCAGCAGCTTGGGGCCATCCTATGGCTACACCTTC
CASSLGPSYGYTF
>TRBV7-6|TRBD2|TRBJ2-7
TGTGCCAGCAGCTTAGGGCTTGCGGGGGCCTACGAGCAGTACTTC
CASSLGLAGAYEQYF
>TRBV2|TRBD1|TRBJ1-6
TGTGCCAGCTGGGGGGACAGCCAAAATTCACCCCTCCACTTT
CASWGDSQNSPLHF
>TRBV4-2|TRBD1|TRBJ2-7
TGTGCCAGCAGCCAGGACAGGGAAGCCTACGAGCAGTACTTC
CASSQDREAYEQYF
>TRBV29-1|NA|TRBJ1-1
TGCAGCGTTTTTTTTGGACGGGAATCGGCGGCTTTCTTT
CSVFFGRESAAFF
>TRBV6-1|NA|TRBJ2-2
TGTGCCAGCAGTGAACAGGACACCGGGGAGCTGTTTTTT
CASSEQDTGELFF
>TRBV15|NA|TRBJ2-7
TGTGCCACCAGCGGGGGGGCGGAACTCTCCTACGAGCAGTACTTC
CATSGGAELSYEQYF
>TRBV2|NA|TRBJ2-7
TGTGCCAGCAGTGACGGTCCAATTAGCTCCTACGAGCAGTACTTC
CASSDGPISSYEQYF
>TRBV4-2|NA|TRBJ1-4
TGTGCCAGCAGCCAAGATTTGGGAAGGGGTGGGGAAAAACTGTTTTTT
CASSQDLGRGGEKLFF
>TRBV9|NA|TRBJ1-5
TGTGCCAGCAGCGCAAGGGGTAATAGCAATCAGCCCCAGCATTTT
CASSARGNSNQPQHF
>TRBV11-2|NA|TRBJ1-4
TGTGCCAGCAGCCCACAGCAGCAGGGGGAAAAACTGTTTTTT
CASSPQQQGEKLFF
>TRBV5-1|NA|TRBJ2-7
TGCGCCAGCAGCGACGCTACAGGCGACGAGCAGTACTTC
CASSDATGDEQYF
>TRBV5-1|NA|TRBJ1-4
TGCGCCAGCAGCTTGGGGGGAGATAATGAAAAACTGTTTTTT
CASSLGGDNEKLFF
>TRBV5-1|NA|TRBJ1-2
TGCGCCAGCAGCCCGACGTGGCAGGGCGGTGGCTACACCTTC
CASSPTWQGGGYTF
>TRBV28|TRBD1|TRBJ1-2
TGTGCCAGCAGGGGACAGGGGAAGGGCTATGGCTACACCTTC
CASRGQGKGYGYTF
>TRBV10-3|TRBD1|TRBJ2-7
TGTGCCATCAGCGGACAGGGGAGTGTTTCCGAGCAGTACTTC
CAISGQGSVSEQYF
>TRBV9|TRBD2|TRBJ2-7
TGTGCCAGCAGCGTAGGAGGACTAGCGTCGGGCGAGCAGTACTTC
CASSVGGLASGEQYF
>TRBV6-5|TRBD2|TRBJ2-5
TGTGCCAGCGGGACTAGCGGCAAATATCAAGAGACCCAGTACTTC
CASGTSGKYQETQYF
>TRBV5-6|TRBD1|TRBJ1-1
TGTGCCAGCAGCTTCTCCATGGACAGGATGAACACTGAAGCTTTCTTT
CASSFSMDRMNTEAFF
>TRBV19|NA|TRBJ2-7
TGTGCCAGTAGTATTAATGTCCTACAGGGCCTTAGCTACGAGCAGTACTTC
CASSINVLQGLSYEQYF
>TRBV28|TRBD2|TRBJ2-1
TGTGCCTGGGCGGGAGGGCCACTCGACAATGAGCAGTTCTTC
CAWAGGPLDNEQFF
>TRBV7-9|NA|TRBJ1-1
TGTGCCAGCAGCTTTGGTAGGGGGAGGGTAGCTTTCTTT
CASSFGRGRVAFF